This T cell receptor beta chain came from a study of T-cell reconstitution after alpha-beta-depleted transplantation in children. Unique molecular identifiers were incorporated when the TCRbeta library was constructed. One entry per CDR3 protein results from TCRdb running MiXCR on the PCR reads. The repertoire holds more than 200,000 distinct CDR3 sequences, with approximately 17% as singletons. This clonotype was found a few times. This material consisted of PBMCs, mostly from graft donor cells, taken 360 days after TCRalphabeta/CD19-depleted stem cell transplant. The receptor was derived from a male patient between 2 and 9 years old who had a stem cell transplant for acute lymphoblastic leukemia, so the T cells may come from the graft donor.

This CDR3 is CASSPGQGPLRLFF. The CDR3 DNA reads TGTGCCAGCAGTCCGGGACAGGGGCCCCTTAGGCTGTTTTTT. The rearrangement joins TRBV27 to TRBJ1-4; 10 nucleotides match TRBD1. Per the germline V gene, CDR1 is MNHEY and CDR2 is SMNVEV (reference sequence). V was clipped by 5 bases and J by 14 bases; unmatched bases: 11. The CDR3 has 14 residues.